A selection of T cell receptor beta chains follows, all from one sample in a study of PD-L1 blockade in urothelial cancer. Only in-frame clones appear in the TCRdb table, and some are missing; sequencing was by immunoSEQ multiplex PCR. This table holds roughly 90,000 clones, roughly 90% found once. The specimen comprised PBMCs, sampled around atezolizumab (anti-PD-L1) treatment. The receptors stem from a man in his fifties or sixties with urothelial cancer. CDR3s include the opening cysteine and the closing phenylalanine or tryptophan. The D gene is left open where the match is weak.

- TRBV7-2 CASSLDTNSYNSPLHF
TRBD1 TRBV30 CAWSMGQNPSQANYGYTF
TRBD1 TRBV6-1 CASREGARDSPLHF
TRBD2 TRBV29-1 CSVEGLADYEQYF
- TRBV7-2 CASSLSSDSEQYF
- TRBV6-1 CASRFRGGENQPQHF
TRBD2 TRBV5-6 CASSGGTSGRAVTGELFF
- TRBV9 CASSLSSYEQYF
TRBD1 TRBV30 CAWSRQGRFYGYTF
- TRBV2 CASSEAPGNIQYF
- TRBV29-1 CSVDSGGAGYFYGYTF
- TRBV5-4 CASTSPTGPSYEQYF
TRBD1 TRBV7-8 CASSAQGFGTEAFF
- TRBV18 CASSPTSTDTQYF
TRBD2 TRBV7-2 CASSLGEGETQYF
- TRBV7-7 CASSSGTANNEQFF
TRBD1 TRBV4-3 CASSQDLVSWQGDNQPQHF
- TRBV5-4 CASSLRETQYF
- TRBV23-1 CASSQPQVVSGKGSYGYTF
TRBD1 TRBV19 CASSIPTGGMNTEAFF
- TRBV2 CASYSRGDTEAFF
TRBD2 TRBV7-2 CASSYTSLAGEGFGQYF
- TRBV4-1 CASSQGATLPTDTQYF
- TRBV15 CATSTLIGAGSNQPQHF
- TRBV6-1 CASTSQGNSPLHF
TRBD1 TRBV10-3 CAISESIPIGQDFEAFF
- TRBV7-2 CASSPTGTSTEAFF
- TRBV9 CASSDGTASYNEQFF
TRBD2 TRBV18 CASSPGLDNEQFF
- TRBV5-1 CASSLAPEETQYF
TRBD1 TRBV9 CASSVGTGFNSPLHF
- TRBV7-7 CASSLSGVETQYF
- TRBV5-1 CASSLAGTEKETQYF
- TRBV7-2 CASTKQANTGELFF
- TRBV7-2 CASSTGTTYEQYF
TRBD1 TRBV5-1 CASSLGQGWNTEAFF
TRBD2 TRBV7-9 CASSLGRGGASSYEQYF
- TRBV7-2 CASSLGGPVTGELFF
- TRBV11-2 CASSNYRVLREKLFF
- TRBV30 CTWRAGQNKYEQYF
TRBD1 TRBV19 CASSADRGVVSSYEQYF
- TRBV5-5 CASSLSSSETQYF
TRBD1 TRBV2 CASSSDRASIAGNYGYTF
- TRBV9 CASSASYRETQPQHF
TRBD1 TRBV5-6 CASSLFGTDEETQYF
- TRBV7-2 CASSRRIGYEQYF
TRBD1 TRBV9 CASSVGGTGSHEQYF
TRBD1 TRBV4-3 CASSQGQGERYEQYF
TRBD1 TRBV7-6 CASSRTGPTNTGELFF
- TRBV7-2 CASSPAGSSSEEQYF
- TRBV5-4 CASPAGGGTEAFF
- TRBV7-9 CASSQDTFEQYF
- TRBV5-4 CASSFTGKEGYTF